Listed below are T cell receptor beta chains from one sample, sequenced in a study of PD-1 blockade in classical Hodgkin lymphoma. Repertoires were generated with immunoSEQ multiplex PCR, while TCRdb's copy carries only in-frame clones and drops some. This table has approximately 12,000 clones, 70% to 85% appearing once. The specimen comprised peripheral blood mononuclear cells (PBMCs), sampled before the second cycle of nivolumab. All receptors derive from a human donor with classical Hodgkin lymphoma. Each CDR3 is given with its conserved first and last residue. The D gene is left open where the match is weak. A row's size may be missing; if present it is once, few, many or a size class.

J gene,D gene,V gene,clone size,CDR3 protein,CDR3 DNA
TRBJ2-5,-,TRBV5-1,-,CASSLEGMETQYF,TGCGCCAGCAGTTTAGAAGGGATGGAGACCCAGTACTTC
TRBJ2-2,-,TRBV4-2,-,CASSQVREPDTGELFF,TGTGCCAGCAGCCAAGTACGGGAGCCGGACACCGGGGAGCTGTTTTTT
TRBJ2-3,-,TRBV5-8,-,CASSLSSGAPDTQYF,TGTGCCAGCAGCTTGTCGAGTGGGGCTCCAGATACGCAGTATTTT
TRBJ2-5,-,TRBV30,-,CAWRAANGGWQETQYF,TGTGCCTGGAGAGCTGCCAACGGGGGTTGGCAAGAGACCCAGTACTTC
TRBJ1-5,TRBD1,TRBV7-6,-,CASSLIPDRGKPQHF,TGTGCCAGCAGCTTAATCCCGGACAGGGGAAAGCCCCAGCATTTT
TRBJ2-5,-,TRBV7-2,-,CASNRGGTETQYF,TGTGCCAGCAATAGAGGGGGGACCGAGACCCAGTACTTC
TRBJ2-5,-,TRBV18,-,CASSPTLGHTVQETQYF,TGTGCCAGCTCACCAACTCTGGGACACACCGTCCAAGAGACCCAGTACTTC
TRBJ2-1,-,TRBV19,-,CASSILAGASYNEQFF,TGTGCCAGTAGTATCCTTGCGGGGGCCTCCTACAATGAGCAGTTCTTC
TRBJ2-7,-,TRBV10-3,-,CAISEFSNPLFYEQYF,TGTGCCATCAGTGAGTTCAGTAACCCTCTGTTCTACGAGCAGTACTTC
TRBJ2-1,-,TRBV13,-,CASSLGRRQGWNNEQFF,TGTGCCAGCAGCTTAGGCCGCCGGCAGGGTTGGAACAATGAGCAGTTCTTC
TRBJ1-4,-,TRBV4-3,few,CASSQGRGGVVEKLFF,TGCGCCAGCAGCCAGGGGCGAGGGGGAGTAGTTGAAAAACTGTTTTTT
TRBJ2-2,-,TRBV19,-,CASSMGQGMAGELFF,TGTGCCAGTAGTATGGGGCAGGGTATGGCCGGGGAGCTGTTTTTT
TRBJ2-7,TRBD2,TRBV11-2,few,CASSLVGRRGTLMDEQYF,TGTGCCAGCAGCTTAGTAGGTCGGCGGGGGACCCTTATGGACGAGCAGTACTTC
TRBJ1-6,-,TRBV2,-,CASSSRGVSYNSPLHF,TGTGCCAGCAGTTCCAGGGGCGTATCCTATAATTCACCCCTCCACTTT
TRBJ1-5,TRBD1,TRBV5-1,-,CASSSGQGNQPQHF,TGCGCCAGCAGCTCGGGACAGGGCAATCAGCCCCAGCATTTT
TRBJ2-7,TRBD1,TRBV18,-,CASSPDRGLYEQYF,TGTGCCAGCTCACCAGACAGGGGGCTGTACGAGCAGTACTTC
TRBJ2-3,-,TRBV4-1,-,CASSRNRVVGTDTQYF,TGCGCCAGCAGCCGGAACAGGGTGGTGGGGACAGATACGCAGTATTTT
TRBJ2-2,TRBD1,TRBV18,-,CASSKTGGFTGELFF,TGTGCCAGCTCAAAGACAGGGGGCTTCACCGGGGAGCTGTTTTTT
TRBJ1-1,TRBD1,TRBV19,few,CASSIEGQGRTEAFF,TGTGCCAGTAGTATAGAGGGACAGGGAAGGACTGAAGCTTTCTTT
TRBJ2-5,-,TRBV27,-,CASGRKETQYF,TGTGCCAGCGGTCGAAAAGAGACCCAGTACTTC
TRBJ2-6,-,TRBV4-1,-,CASSRSDTVSGANVLTF,TGCGCCAGCAGCCGTTCGGACACCGTCTCTGGGGCCAACGTCCTGACTTTC
TRBJ2-1,TRBD2,TRBV5-8,-,CASSLVSGSLYNEQFF,TGTGCCAGCAGCTTGGTTAGCGGGAGTTTATACAATGAGCAGTTCTTC
TRBJ2-7,TRBD2,TRBV7-8,-,CASSLVGGGGGYEQYF,TGTGCCAGCAGCTTAGTAGGGGGCGGGGGGGGCTACGAGCAGTACTTC
TRBJ2-5,-,TRBV19,-,CATRVGHQETQYF,TGTGCCACCCGAGTAGGCCATCAAGAGACCCAGTACTTC
TRBJ1-1,TRBD1,TRBV7-9,-,CASSFPPGTRGRRTEAFF,TGTGCCAGCAGCTTCCCTCCCGGGACCAGGGGGCGGAGGACTGAAGCTTTCTTT
TRBJ2-1,-,TRBV27,-,CASSFGRAEQFF,TGTGCCAGCAGTTTTGGTAGGGCAGAGCAGTTCTTC
TRBJ1-1,-,TRBV2,medium-sized,CASSETTEAFF,TGTGCCAGCAGTGAAACCACTGAAGCTTTCTTT